This T cell receptor (beta chain) originates from a study of blood T cells in healthy people across ages. Together with a sample-barcoded 5' primer, a J-beta primer mix was included in a second PCR lasting roughly 6 to 12 cycles. TCRdb passed the 5' RACE reads through MiXCR, listing each CDR3 protein once. The sample records about 1,000,000 distinct CDR3 sequences, more than 40% being singletons. Germline CDR1 LGHDT, CDR2 YNNKEL (reference sequence). The CDR3 spans 14 residues. In regard to this clonotype: One junction end disagrees with the germline gene, perhaps due to a read error.

The TCR sequence derives from a woman in her sixties in good health. Sequencing was done on a sample of blood. This rearrangement joins TRBV3-1 to TRBJ2-5; D not certain. The CDR3 sequence is CANSLALGQETQYF. CDR3 DNA sequence: TGTGCCAACAGCCTCGCCCTGGGGCAAGAGACCCAGTACTTC.